Below are 2 T cell receptor beta chains sequenced from a single sample in a study of post-analysis software for immune sequencing data. Overall study results and limits: Among roughly five TRBV segments more frequent in patients than controls were TRBV5-6, TRBV5-1 and TRBV20-1.

These receptors have no known antigen. Unique molecular identifiers tagged the TCR beta cDNA libraries. Using its own MiXCR run on the PCR reads, TCRdb lists one record per CDR3 protein. The table lists about 800,000 distinct CDR3 sequences, about 27% of them singletons. Sequenced sample: blood. The receptors were sampled from a girl aged 10 to 17 with multiple sclerosis.

V usage is TRBV4-3 and J usage is TRBJ2-4; tentatively, D is TRBD1 (5 bases). Matching the DNA end better, TRBJ2-7 makes the J call doubtful. The germline gives CDR1 LGHNA, CDR2 YSLEER. The CDR3 sequence is 14 residues long. CDR3 sequence (DNA): TGCGCCAGCAGCCAAGAATCAGGGATCGACGAGCAGTACTTC. Protein: CASSQESGIDEQYF.

The chain joins TRBV20-1 to TRBJ2-3, with a weak D call TRBD2 (6 bases). The CDR3 sequence is 16 residues long. From germline, CDR1 is DFQATT and CDR2 SNEGSKA (reference sequence). Trimming removed 1 base at V and 0 bases at J, with 14 bases between. The CDR3 here is CSARGGLFGSTDTQYF. The DNA for the CDR3 is TGCAGTGCTAGAGGCGGACTATTCGGTAGCACAGATACGCAGTATTTT.